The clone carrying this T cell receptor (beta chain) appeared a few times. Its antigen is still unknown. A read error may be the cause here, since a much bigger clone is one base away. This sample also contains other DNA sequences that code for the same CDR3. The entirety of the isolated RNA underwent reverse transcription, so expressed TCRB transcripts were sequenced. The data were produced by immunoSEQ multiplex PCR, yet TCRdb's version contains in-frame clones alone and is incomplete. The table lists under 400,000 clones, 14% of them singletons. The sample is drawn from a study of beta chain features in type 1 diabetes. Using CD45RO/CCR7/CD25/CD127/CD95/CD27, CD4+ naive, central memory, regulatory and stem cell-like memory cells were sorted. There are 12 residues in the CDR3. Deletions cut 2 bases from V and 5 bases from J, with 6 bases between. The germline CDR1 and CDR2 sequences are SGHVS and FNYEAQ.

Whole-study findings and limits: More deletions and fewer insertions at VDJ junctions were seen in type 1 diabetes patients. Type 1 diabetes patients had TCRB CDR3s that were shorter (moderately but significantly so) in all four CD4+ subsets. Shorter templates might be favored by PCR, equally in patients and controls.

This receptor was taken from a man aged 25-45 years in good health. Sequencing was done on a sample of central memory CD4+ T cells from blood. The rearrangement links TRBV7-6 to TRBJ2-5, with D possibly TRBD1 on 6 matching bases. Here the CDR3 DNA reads TGTGCCAGCAGCTTAAGGGGGGAGACCCAGTACTTC. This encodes CASSLRGETQYF.